The source of this T cell receptor (beta chain) is a study of CD8 T cells in Susac syndrome. CDR1 MNHEY and CDR2 SMNVEV come from the germline V gene (reference sequence). V gave up 6 bases and J gave up 1 base, with 9 bases separating them. This CDR3 contains 13 residues. The RNA, about 0.45 to 1 ug, was put through reverse transcription using random hexamers. The amplification used immunoSEQ multiplex PCR on TCR beta CDR3; it spanned 54 Vbeta and 13 Jbeta. Each CDR3 protein gets one entry after TCRdb re-called the immunoSEQ multiplex PCR reads with MiXCR. Here the sample spans some 190,000 distinct CDR3 sequences, approximately 93% being singletons.

The gene calls are TRBV27 and TRBJ1-2, with D uncertain. The TCR was taken from a human donor in good health. The sample consisted of CD4+ T cells from PBMCs. The CDR3 loop is CASRGGVNYGYTF. CDR3 nucleotide sequence: TGTGCCAGCAGGGGTGGCGTTAACTATGGCTACACCTTC.